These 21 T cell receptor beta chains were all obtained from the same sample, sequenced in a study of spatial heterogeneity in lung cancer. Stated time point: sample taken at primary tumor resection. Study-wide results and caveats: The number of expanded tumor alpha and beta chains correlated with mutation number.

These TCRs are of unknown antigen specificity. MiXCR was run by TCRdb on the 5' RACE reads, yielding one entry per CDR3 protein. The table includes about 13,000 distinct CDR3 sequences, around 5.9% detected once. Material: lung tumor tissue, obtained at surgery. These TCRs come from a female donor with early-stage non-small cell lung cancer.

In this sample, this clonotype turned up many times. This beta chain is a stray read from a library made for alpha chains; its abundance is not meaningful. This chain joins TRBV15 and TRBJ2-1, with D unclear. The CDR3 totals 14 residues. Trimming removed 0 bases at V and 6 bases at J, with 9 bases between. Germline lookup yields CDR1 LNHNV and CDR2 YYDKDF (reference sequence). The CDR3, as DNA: TGTGCCACCAGCAGAGATCAAGCGATCAATGAGCAGTTCTTC. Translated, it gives CATSRDQAINEQFF.

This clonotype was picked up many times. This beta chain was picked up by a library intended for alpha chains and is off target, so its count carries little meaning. The CDR3 coding sequence is TGTGCCAGCAGTTTATGGGGAGATAGCAATCAGCCCCAGCATTTT. It specifies CASSLWGDSNQPQHF. This chain connects TRBV28 to TRBJ1-5; D not certain. The CDR3 spans 15 residues. The V gene's germline CDR1 is MDHEN and CDR2 SYDVKM. V gave up 0 bases and J gave up 0 bases, with 6 bases separating them.

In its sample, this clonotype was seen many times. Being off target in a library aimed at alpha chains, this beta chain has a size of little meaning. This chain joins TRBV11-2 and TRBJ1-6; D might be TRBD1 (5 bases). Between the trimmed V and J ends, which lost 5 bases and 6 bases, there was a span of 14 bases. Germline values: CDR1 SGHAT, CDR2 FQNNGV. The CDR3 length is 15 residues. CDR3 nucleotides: TGTGCCAGCAGCCGCGGTTTAGGGGCTAATTCACCCCTCCACTTT. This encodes CASSRGLGANSPLHF.

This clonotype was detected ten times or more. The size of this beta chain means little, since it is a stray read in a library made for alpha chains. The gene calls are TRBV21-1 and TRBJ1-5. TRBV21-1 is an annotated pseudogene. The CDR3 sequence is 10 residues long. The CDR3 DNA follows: TGTGCCCTGGTGAATCAGCCCCAGCATTTT. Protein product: CALVNQPQHF.

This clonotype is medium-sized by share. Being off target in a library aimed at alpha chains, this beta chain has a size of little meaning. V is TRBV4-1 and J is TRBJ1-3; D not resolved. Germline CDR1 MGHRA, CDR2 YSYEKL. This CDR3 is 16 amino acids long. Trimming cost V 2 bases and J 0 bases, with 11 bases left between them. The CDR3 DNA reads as TGCGCCAGCAGCCAACCAGGACGGTACTCTGGAAACACCATATATTTT. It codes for CASSQPGRYSGNTIYF.

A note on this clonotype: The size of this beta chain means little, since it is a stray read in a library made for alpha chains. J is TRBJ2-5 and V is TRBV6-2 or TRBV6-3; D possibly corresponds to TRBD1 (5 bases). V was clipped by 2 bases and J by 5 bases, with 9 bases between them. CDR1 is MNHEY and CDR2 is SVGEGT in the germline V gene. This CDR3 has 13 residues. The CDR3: CASSYGQQETQYF. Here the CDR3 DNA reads TGTGCCAGCAGTTACGGACAACAGGAGACCCAGTACTTC.

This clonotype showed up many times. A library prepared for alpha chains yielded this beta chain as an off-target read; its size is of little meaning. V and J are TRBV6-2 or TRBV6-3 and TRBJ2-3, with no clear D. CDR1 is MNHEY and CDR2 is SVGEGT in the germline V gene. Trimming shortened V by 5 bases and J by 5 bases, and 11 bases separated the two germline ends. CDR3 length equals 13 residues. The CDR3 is CASSHSLGDTQYF. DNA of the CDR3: TGTGCCAGCAGTCACAGCCTGGGAGATACGCAGTATTTT.

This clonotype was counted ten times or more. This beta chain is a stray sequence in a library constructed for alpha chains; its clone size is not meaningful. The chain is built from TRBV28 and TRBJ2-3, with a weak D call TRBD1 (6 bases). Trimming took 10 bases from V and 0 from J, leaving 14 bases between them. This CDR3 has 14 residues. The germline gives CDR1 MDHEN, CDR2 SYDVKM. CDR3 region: CANCWGQSTDTQYF. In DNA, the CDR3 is TGTGCCAATTGCTGGGGACAAAGCACAGATACGCAGTATTTT.

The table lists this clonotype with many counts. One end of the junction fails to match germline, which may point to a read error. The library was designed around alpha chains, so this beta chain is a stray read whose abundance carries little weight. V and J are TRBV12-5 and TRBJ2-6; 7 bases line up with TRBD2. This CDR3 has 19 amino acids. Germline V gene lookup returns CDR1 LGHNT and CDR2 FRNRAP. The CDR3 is CASGLAWGGESSGANVLTF. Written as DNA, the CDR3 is TGTGCTAGTGGCTTGGCATGGGGAGGGGAGAGCTCTGGGGCCAACGTCCTGACTTTC.

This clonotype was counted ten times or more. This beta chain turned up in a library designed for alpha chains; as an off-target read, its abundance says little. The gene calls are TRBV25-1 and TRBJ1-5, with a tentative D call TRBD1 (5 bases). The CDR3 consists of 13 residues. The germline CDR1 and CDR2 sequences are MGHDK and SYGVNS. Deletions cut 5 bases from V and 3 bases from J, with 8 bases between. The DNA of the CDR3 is TGTGCCAGCAGTAGGGGCCTCAATCAGCCCCAGCATTTT. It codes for CASSRGLNQPQHF.

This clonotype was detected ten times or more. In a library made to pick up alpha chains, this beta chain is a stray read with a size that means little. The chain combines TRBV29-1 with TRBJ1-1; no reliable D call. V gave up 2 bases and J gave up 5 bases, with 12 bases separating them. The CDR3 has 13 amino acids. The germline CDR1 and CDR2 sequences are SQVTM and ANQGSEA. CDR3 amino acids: CSVERSGVTEAFF. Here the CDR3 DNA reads TGCAGCGTTGAAAGGAGCGGGGTAACTGAAGCTTTCTTT.

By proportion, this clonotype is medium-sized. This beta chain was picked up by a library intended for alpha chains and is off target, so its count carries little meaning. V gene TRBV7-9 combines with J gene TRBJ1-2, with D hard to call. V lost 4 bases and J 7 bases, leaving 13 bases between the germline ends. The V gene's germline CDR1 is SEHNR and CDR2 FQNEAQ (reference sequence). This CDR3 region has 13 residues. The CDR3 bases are TGTGCCAGCAGCTCCCAAGTGGGCCGTGGCTACACCTTC. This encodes CASSSQVGRGYTF.

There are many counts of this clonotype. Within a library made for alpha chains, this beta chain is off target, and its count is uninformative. The CDR3 DNA follows: TGCAGTGCCCCCGATATCACCTACGAGCAGTACTTC. The encoded protein is CSAPDITYEQYF. The rearrangement uses TRBV20-1 and TRBJ2-7; D remains unclear. Trimming took off 6 bases at V and 2 bases at J, with 11 bases between the two ends. Per germline, CDR1 DFQATT and CDR2 SNEGSKA (reference sequence). The CDR3 is 12 residues long.

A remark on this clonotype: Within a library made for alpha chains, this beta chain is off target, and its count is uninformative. The CDR3 nucleotides read TGTGCCAGCAGCCAAGAAGGAAGACTAGCGGGGGGTCTCGATACGCAGTATTTT. Its translation: CASSQEGRLAGGLDTQYF. This chain uses TRBV4-2 with TRBJ2-3, with 13 bases fitting TRBD2. Germline CDR1 is LGHNA and CDR2 is YNFKEQ. CDR3 length equals 18 residues. J gave up 6 bases and V 0 bases, and 9 bases lay outside the gene matches.

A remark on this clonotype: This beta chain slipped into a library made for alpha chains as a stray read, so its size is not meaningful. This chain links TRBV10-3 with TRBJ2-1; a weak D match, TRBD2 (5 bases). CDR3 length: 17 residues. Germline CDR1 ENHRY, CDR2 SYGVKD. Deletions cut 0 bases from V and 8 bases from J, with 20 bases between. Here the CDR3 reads CAISESRALSRVYEQFF. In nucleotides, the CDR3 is TGTGCCATCAGTGAGTCGAGGGCGCTCTCTCGGGTCTATGAGCAGTTCTTC.

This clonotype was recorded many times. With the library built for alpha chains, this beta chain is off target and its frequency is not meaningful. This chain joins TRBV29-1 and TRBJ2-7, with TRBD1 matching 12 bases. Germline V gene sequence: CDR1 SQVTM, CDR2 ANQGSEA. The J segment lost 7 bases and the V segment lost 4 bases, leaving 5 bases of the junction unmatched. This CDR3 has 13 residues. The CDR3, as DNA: TGCAGCGTTGCCCGGGACAGGGGGCGAGAGCAGTACTTC. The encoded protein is CSVARDRGREQYF.

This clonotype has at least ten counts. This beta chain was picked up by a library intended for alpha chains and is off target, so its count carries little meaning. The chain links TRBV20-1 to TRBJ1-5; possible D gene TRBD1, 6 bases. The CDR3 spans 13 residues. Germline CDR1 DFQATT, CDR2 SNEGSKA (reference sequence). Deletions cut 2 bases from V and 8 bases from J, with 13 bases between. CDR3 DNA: TGCAGTGCTAGACGGAGGGGGATGAAGCCCCAGCATTTT. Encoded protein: CSARRRGMKPQHF.

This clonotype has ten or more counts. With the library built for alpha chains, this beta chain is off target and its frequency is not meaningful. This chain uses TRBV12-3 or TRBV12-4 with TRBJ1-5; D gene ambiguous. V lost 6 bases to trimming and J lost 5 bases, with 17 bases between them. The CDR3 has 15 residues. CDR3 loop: CASSLLRSPDQPQHF. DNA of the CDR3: TGTGCCAGCAGCTTACTCCGGTCGCCCGATCAGCCCCAGCATTTT.

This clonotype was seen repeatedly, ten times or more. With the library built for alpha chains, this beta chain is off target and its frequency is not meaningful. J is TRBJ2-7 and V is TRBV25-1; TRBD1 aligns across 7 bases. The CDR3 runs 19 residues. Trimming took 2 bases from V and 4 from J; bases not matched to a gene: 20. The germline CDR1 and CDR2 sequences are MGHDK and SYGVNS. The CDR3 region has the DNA TGTGCCAGCAGTGAACCCCTAGGGGGCCCTCCTTCTGCCAGGTACGAGCAGTACTTC. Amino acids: CASSEPLGGPPSARYEQYF.

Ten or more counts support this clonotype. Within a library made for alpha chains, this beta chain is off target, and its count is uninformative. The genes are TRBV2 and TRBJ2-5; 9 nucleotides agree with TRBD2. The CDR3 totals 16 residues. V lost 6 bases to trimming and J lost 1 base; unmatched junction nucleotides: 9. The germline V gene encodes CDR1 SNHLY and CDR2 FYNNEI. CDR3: CASRSLSGGPQETQYF. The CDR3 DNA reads TGTGCCAGCAGGAGCTTGAGCGGGGGGCCCCAAGAGACCCAGTACTTC. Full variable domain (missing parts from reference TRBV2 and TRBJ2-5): EPEVTQTPSHQVTQMGQEVILRCVPISNHLYFYWYRQILGQKVEFLVSFYNNEISEKSEIFDDQFSVERPDGSNFTLKIRSTKLEDSAMYFCASRSLSGGPQETQYFGPGTRLLVL.

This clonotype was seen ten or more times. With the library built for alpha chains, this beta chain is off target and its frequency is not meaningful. The CDR3 region has the DNA TGCGCCAGCAGTCATGGACAGGGGTTGAATGAGCAGTTCTTC. The encoded protein is CASSHGQGLNEQFF. The chain carries TRBV10-1 and TRBJ2-1; 9 nucleotides align to TRBD1. This CDR3 is 14 amino acids long. CDR1 WNHNN and CDR2 SYGVQD come from the germline V gene (reference sequence). The V and J ends lost 5 bases and 7 bases, in that order; junction bases with no gene match: 6.